The present T cell receptor (beta chain) was sequenced within a study of blood T cell repertoires in COVID-19. Study in general: Researchers got acute and convalescent COVID-19 samples from the United States, Italy and Spain. PBMCs, B-cell-depleted T cells, or T cells provided the cDNA or gDNA that made up the material.

As processed by the authors: The assay estimated nucleated cells by amplifying reference gene primers. TCRdb keeps only in-frame clones here, not all; method: immunoSEQ multiplex PCR. Clone size and the V and J calls come from that table; the DNA yielded D and trimming. Of some 100,000 clones listed, 75% to 90% were seen once; the top ten hold about 1.7%. V gave up 5 bases and J gave up 12 bases; unmatched junction bases: 13. CDR1 and CDR2 (germline): SGHNT, YENEEA. The CDR3 consists of 14 residues. The chain recombines TRBV11-3 with TRBJ2-1; 7 bases map to TRBD2. The sequence was collected from a woman between 65 and 79 years old with active or convalescent COVID-19. The sequencing sample was made of peripheral blood. Written as DNA, the CDR3 is TGTGCCAGCAGCCCCCGAGGGGCAGGGAGGGGGCAGTTCTTC. Its translation: CASSPRGAGRGQFF.